This T cell receptor beta chain comes out of a study of Graves' ophthalmopathy and Graves' hyperthyroidism. Study results and caveats: An approximately 82% specificity and around 86% sensitivity were achieved by a 13-signature model that separated ophthalmopathy from stable hyperthyroidism. In predicting ophthalmopathy progression, the model reached roughly 69% sensitivity and under 85% specificity.

From RNA, the CDR3 regions of TCR beta chains were amplified and sequenced. The library came from an HTBI-primed first-round RT-PCR and a second-round multiplex PCR. Via MiXCR, TCRdb re-called the multiplex PCR reads, giving one row per CDR3 protein. The table shows around 670,000 distinct CDR3 sequences, with 35% to 50% occurring only once. This clonotype was seen repeatedly, ten times or more. Its antigen is not known. Deletions cut 2 bases from V and 8 bases from J, with 12 bases between. Germline V gene data show CDR1 as ENHRY and CDR2 as SYGVKD. This CDR3 contains 13 residues. The chain has TRBV10-3 and TRBJ1-2, with no clear D. The specimen sequenced was peripheral blood. The source is an adult man with Graves' ophthalmopathy. The CDR3 DNA follows: TGTGCCATCAGTGAGGGTCGGAACGGCGGCTACACCTTC. Its translation is CAISEGRNGGYTF.